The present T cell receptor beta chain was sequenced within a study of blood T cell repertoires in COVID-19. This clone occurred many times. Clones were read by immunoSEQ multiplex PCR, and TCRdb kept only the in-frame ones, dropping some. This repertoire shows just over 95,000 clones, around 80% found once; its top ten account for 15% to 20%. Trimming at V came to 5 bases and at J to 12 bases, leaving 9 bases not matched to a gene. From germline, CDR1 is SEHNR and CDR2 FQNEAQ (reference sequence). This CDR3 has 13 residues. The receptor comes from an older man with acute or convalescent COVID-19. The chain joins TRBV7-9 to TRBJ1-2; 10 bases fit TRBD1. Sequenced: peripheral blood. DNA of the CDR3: TGTGCCAGCAGCAGACCAGACAGGGGGCGAAACACCTTC. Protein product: CASSRPDRGRNTF.